The 2 T cell receptor beta chains below were found in one sample sequenced in a study of T-cell memory formation after mild COVID-19 (dated by TCRdb to the early 2020s). The library was produced with 5' RACE. TCRdb shows the sequencer as Illumina NovaSeq 6000. TCRdb redid the processing of the public reads, applying fastp at Q25 and MiXCR, and retained in-frame beta chains. When rows share a CDR3 protein, they turn into one entry using the most common DNA and genes. The sample profile shows roughly 560,000 distinct CDR3 sequences; about a fifth of them were found once. The ten largest clonotypes hold around an eighth of the sample. The sample consisted of PBMCs or a T cell subset sorted from them (not recorded which). The receptors originated from an adult woman who had mild COVID-19 (a few samples of this study predate the infection). The sample titles of this study are shuffled in the database, so cell type and time point are left out; the donor was told from shared clones.

The chain joins TRBV10-3 to TRBJ2-7; 9 bases match TRBD1. The germline CDR1 and CDR2 sequences are ENHRY and SYGVKD. The CDR3 has 14 residues. Trimming took 6 bases from V and 2 from J; bases not matched to a gene: 5. CDR3 in amino acids: CAIRGTGSPYEQYF. The CDR3 DNA sequence: TGTGCCATCAGGGGGACAGGGTCTCCCTACGAGCAGTACTTC.

This sequence joins TRBV6-5 and TRBJ2-6, with 7 bases matching TRBD1. The V gene's germline CDR1 is MNHEY and CDR2 SVGAGI. The trim removed 0 bases at V and 0 bases at J, leaving 11 bases unmatched. This CDR3 has 20 residues. DNA of the CDR3: TGTGCCAGCAGTTACTCGAGTGTAGGGACAGCAGCCTCTGGGGCCAACGTCCTGACTTTC. Encoded protein: CASSYSSVGTAASGANVLTF.